This T cell receptor (beta chain) was captured by sequencing in a study of shared clonotypes between healthy human individuals (dated by TCRdb to the early 2020s). For context, the study as a whole: The cohort comprised a couple of women and a few men aged 18 to 49 years. For each donor, CD4 naive and CD4 memory were each run on three plates, CD8 naive on two plates, and CD8 memory on one plate. To estimate repertoire size and how much clonotypes are shared between individuals, the study performed deep sequencing of blood TCR repertoires from 4 to 6 healthy adults. To increase sequencing depth and limit assay-specific biases, different laboratories used diverse techniques to prepare libraries and sequence TCR repertoires. Per donor, leukapheresis produced somewhere between about 0.94 and 9.5 billion PBMCs.

The full study reports these points: When a handful of donors were compared, the shared fraction of clonotypes was 5% to 6.5% for naive CD4, approximately 3.5% for naive CD8, 2.3% for memory CD4, and roughly 0.4% for memory CD8. Compared with non-shared clonotypes, clonotypes shared by all four sorted-subset donors had higher generation probabilities. Naive subsets generally had larger estimated clonotype richness than memory subsets. Only blood was sampled, and tissue TCR repertoires likely differ from those in blood. Rarefaction of sorted-subset datasets indicated incomplete sequencing despite the large sequencing depth. The small number of donors limited the genetic and exposure-history diversity represented. Pairwise subsampling indicated that sequencing depth was expected to affect the degree of clonotype sharing among donors.

The donors were healthy, HIV-negative adults with no recently reported acute infections or vaccinations. Every donor was a Caucasian adult living in Nashville, Tennessee, USA. CD4+ T cells were enriched through magnetic negative selection, after which naive cells were positively selected on CD45RA and the remaining negative fraction served as the memory subset. After blood collection by leukapheresis, PBMCs were isolated using Ficoll-Histopaque density gradient centrifugation and then cryopreserved in the vapor phase of liquid nitrogen. Purity and quantity of every magnetically sorted T cell population were checked by analytical flow cytometry. Each sorted fraction had its genomic DNA isolated and then quantified by UV absorbance on a Nanodrop 2000c. Using the deep immunoSEQ assay, TCR CDR3 regions were amplified from genomic DNA by multiplex PCR. For each cell subset, the extracted genomic DNA was distributed evenly across all wells of several immunoSEQ 96-well plates, and each plate served as one replicate. For sorted subsets, each replicate PCR was loaded with 200 to 250 ng genomic DNA, equivalent to some 31,000 T cell genomes. Purified libraries were measured with a Qubit 3.0 fluorometer, size-checked on a Bioanalyzer 2100, and measured again with the KAPA Library Quantification kit. Every immunoSEQ 96-well plate was sequenced on a dedicated single-read 150-cycle Illumina NextSeq 550 flow cell. For the original study's pipeline: Because the immunoSEQ output held only junctional sequences and lacked quality scores, the filtering could not match the filtering applied to full-length reads. Sequences were annotated with PyIR, a Python wrapper for IgBLAST v1.9, using IMGT germline references to assign V/J genes and CDR3. Reads with weak V/J assignments (E-value above 1e-6), missing CDR3, stop codons, out-of-frame junctions, or ambiguous translated residues were removed. V3J clonotypes were defined by identical inferred V gene, J gene, and CDR3 amino acid sequence. Percentage overlap between repertoires was computed as shared unique clonotypes divided by the size of the smaller repertoire. Richness of each repertoire was evaluated using RTK rarefaction, the Chao1 estimator, and Recon v2.1 estimates of unobserved clonotypes. OLGA was used to compute generation probabilities for all TCRbeta clonotypes that the gDNA method yielded from several donors. The table was pulled from immuneACCESS by TCRdb, which kept in-frame rearrangements only. Such tables lose some clones; where checked, under half of the loss comes from unresolved V genes, and the rest has no known cause. V and J calls and clone size are copied from that table; D and trimming were computed from the DNA. The sample contains 1.6 million or so clones, over 95% of them found a single time. Of the sample, approximately 1% falls within the top ten clones.

Concerning this clone: Its antigen is not yet known. Per-nucleotide qualities are absent, and no much larger clonotype sits a single base away.

The V end loses 3 bases and the J end loses 4 bases, and a stretch of 22 bases separates them. The CDR3 goes from the cysteine to the phenylalanine over 17 residues. CDR3 DNA only is kept here, 51 bases in frame from base 1. Sequences LGHNA (CDR1) and YSLEER (CDR2) are obtained from the germline V gene. This sequence uses TRBV4-3 and TRBJ2-7; the D gene is perhaps TRBD1 or TRBD2, as each covers 5 bases. This receptor was taken from a man aged 25 to 40 in good health. Specimen: naive CD4+ T cells sorted from blood. What this sample's cell subset or site label stands for: CD45RA+ positively selected. At the DNA level, the sequence is TGCGCCAGCAGCCATTTCACAGGAGAAGGTGGGGGTTACGAGCAGTACTTC. Its protein is CASSHFTGEGGGYEQYF.